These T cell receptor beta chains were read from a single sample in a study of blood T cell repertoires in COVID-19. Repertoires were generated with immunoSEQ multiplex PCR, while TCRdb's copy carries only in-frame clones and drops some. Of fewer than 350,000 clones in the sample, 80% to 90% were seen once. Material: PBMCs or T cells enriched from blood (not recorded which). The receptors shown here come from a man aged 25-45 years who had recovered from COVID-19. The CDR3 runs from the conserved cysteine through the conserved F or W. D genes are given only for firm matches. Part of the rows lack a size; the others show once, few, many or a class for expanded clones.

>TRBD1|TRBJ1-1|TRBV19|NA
TGTGCCAGTAGGACAGGGGGCGCGGTGTGGAACACTGAAGCTTTCTTT
CASRTGGAVWNTEAFF
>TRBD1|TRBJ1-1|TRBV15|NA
TGTGCCACCAGCAGAAGGACAGGGGTTCGCACTGAAGCTTTCTTT
CATSRRTGVRTEAFF
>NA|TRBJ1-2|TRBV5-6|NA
TGTGCCAGCACCCCCCAGCAAGGCGGGGGCCATGGCTACACCTTC
CASTPQQGGGHGYTF
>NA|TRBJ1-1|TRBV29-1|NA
TGCAGCGTGAGGGGGGGGGCGAACACTGAAGCTTTCTTT
CSVRGGANTEAFF
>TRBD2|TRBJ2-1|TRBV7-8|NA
TGTGCCAGCAGCTCTATGGGGCTAGCGGTATATGAGCAGTTCTTC
CASSSMGLAVYEQFF
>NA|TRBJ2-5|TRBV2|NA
TGTGCCAGCAGTGAAGTTCCCCCCCGCGGGGAGACCCAGTACTTC
CASSEVPPRGETQYF
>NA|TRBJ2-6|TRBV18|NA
TGTGCCAGCTCACGCAGGGATTCGGTTGGTGGGGCCAACGTCCTGACTTTC
CASSRRDSVGGANVLTF
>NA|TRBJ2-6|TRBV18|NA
TGTGCCAGCTCGGGCAGCTCTGGGGCCAACGTCCTGACTTTC
CASSGSSGANVLTF
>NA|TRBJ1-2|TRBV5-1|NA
TGCGCCAGCAGCCCAGACAGTAACTATGGCTACACCTTC
CASSPDSNYGYTF
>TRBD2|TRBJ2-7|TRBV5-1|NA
TGCGCCAGCAGCTCTATAGCGGGGGCCCACGAGCAGTACTTC
CASSSIAGAHEQYF
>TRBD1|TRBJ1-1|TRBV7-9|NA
TGTGCCAGCAGTGTTACCCCTGGGACAGGAGGTAACACTGAAGCTTTCTTT
CASSVTPGTGGNTEAFF
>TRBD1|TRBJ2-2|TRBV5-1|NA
TGCGCCAGCAGCTCAGGACAGGGAACCACCGGGGAGCTGTTTTTT
CASSSGQGTTGELFF
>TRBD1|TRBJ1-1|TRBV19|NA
TGTGCCAGTACAGGGGGAAGCATGAACACTGAAGCTTTCTTT
CASTGGSMNTEAFF
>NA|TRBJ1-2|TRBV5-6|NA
TGTGCCAGCAGCTTTTATAACTATGGCTACACCTTC
CASSFYNYGYTF
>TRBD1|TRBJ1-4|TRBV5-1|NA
TGCGCCAGCAGCAGAACAGGGGCTGGGGGTGAAAAACTGTTTTTT
CASSRTGAGGEKLFF
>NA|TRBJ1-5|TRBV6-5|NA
TGTGCCAGCAGTTACTCGTACGGTAGCAATCAGCCCCAGCATTTT
CASSYSYGSNQPQHF
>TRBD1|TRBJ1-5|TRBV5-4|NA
TGTGCCAGCAGCCGAGGGACAGGCAATCAGCCCCAGCATTTT
CASSRGTGNQPQHF
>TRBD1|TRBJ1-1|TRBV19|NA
TGTGCCAGTAGCCCGGGACAGAGGAACACTGAAGCTTTCTTT
CASSPGQRNTEAFF
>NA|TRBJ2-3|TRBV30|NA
TGTGCCTGGGAGGGGACATACACAGATACGCAGTATTTT
CAWEGTYTDTQYF
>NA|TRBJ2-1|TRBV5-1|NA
TGCGCCAGCAGCTCCCAGGGGTATGAGCAGTTCTTC
CASSSQGYEQFF
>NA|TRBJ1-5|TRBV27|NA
TGTGCCAGCAGTCAGTCAGGGGCGGATCAGCCCCAGCATTTT
CASSQSGADQPQHF
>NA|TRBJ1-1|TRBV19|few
TGTGCCAGTAGTATCCTCGACATGACGAACACTGAAGCTTTCTTT
CASSILDMTNTEAFF
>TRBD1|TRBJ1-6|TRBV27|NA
TGTGCCAGCAGTGCCCGGGACAGGGGATTATTTCGAAATAATTCACCCCTCCACTTT
CASSARDRGLFRNNSPLHF
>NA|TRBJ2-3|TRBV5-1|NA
TGCGCCAGCAGCTTGGGGTCCCAAAGCTCGGTTGTGTTTAGTACGCAGTATTTT
CASSLGSQSSVVFSTQYF
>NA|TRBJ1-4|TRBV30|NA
TGTGCCTGGAGTGTGGAGACGGGGGAAAAACTGTTTTTT
CAWSVETGEKLFF
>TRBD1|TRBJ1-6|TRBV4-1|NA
TGCGCCAGCAGCCAAGAAAGTCAGGGGGCGTATTCACCCCTCCACTTT
CASSQESQGAYSPLHF
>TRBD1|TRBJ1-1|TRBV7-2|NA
TGTGCCAGCAGCTCCGACAGGGGTGAAGCTTTCTTT
CASSSDRGEAFF
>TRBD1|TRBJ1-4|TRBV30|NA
TGTGCCTGGAGGACAGGGCGACCAGAAAAACTGTTTTTT
CAWRTGRPEKLFF
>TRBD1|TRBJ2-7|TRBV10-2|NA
TGCGCCAGCTCCCGTTACGGGGACAGGGGCAACGAGCAGTACTTC
CASSRYGDRGNEQYF
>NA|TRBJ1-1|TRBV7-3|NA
TGTGCCAGCAGCTTCCGAGTCAACACTGAAGCTTTCTTT
CASSFRVNTEAFF
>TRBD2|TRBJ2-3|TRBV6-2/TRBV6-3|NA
TGTGCCAGCAGTTACGACCAGCGGGGGGTCACAGATACGCAGTATTTT
CASSYDQRGVTDTQYF
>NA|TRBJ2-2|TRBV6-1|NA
TGTGCCAGCAGTGAATGGAGGGCCGGGGAGCTGTTTTTT
CASSEWRAGELFF
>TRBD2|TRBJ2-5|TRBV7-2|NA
TGTGCCAGCAGCCGCCAGTCGGCGGGGGGAGGGGAGACCCAGTACTTC
CASSRQSAGGGETQYF
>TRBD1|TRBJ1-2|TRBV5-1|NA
TGCGCCAGCAGCCCCGGGACAGTTTTGAGCTATGGCTACACCTTC
CASSPGTVLSYGYTF
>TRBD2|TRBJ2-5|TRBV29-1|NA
TGCAGCGTGAGCGGGGGGGAAGAGACCCAGTACTTC
CSVSGGEETQYF
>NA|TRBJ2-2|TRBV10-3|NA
TGTGCCATCAGTGACGGAGCCGGAAGTGGCGGGGAGCTGTTTTTT
CAISDGAGSGGELFF
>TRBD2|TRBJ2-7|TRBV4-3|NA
TGCGCCAGCAGCCAAGATCGAGCGGGGGGCTCCTACGAGCAGTACTTC
CASSQDRAGGSYEQYF
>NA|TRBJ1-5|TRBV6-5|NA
TGTGCCAGCAGTTACGTCAGGGGTCAGCCCCAGCATTTT
CASSYVRGQPQHF
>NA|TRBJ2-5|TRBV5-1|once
TGCGCCAGCAGCTTGGGGGCAGGGCGAGAAGAGACCCAGTACTTC
CASSLGAGREETQYF
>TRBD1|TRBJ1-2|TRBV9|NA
TGTGCCAGCAGCGTAGGGAACGGACAGGGGGCTAACTATGGCTACACCTTC
CASSVGNGQGANYGYTF
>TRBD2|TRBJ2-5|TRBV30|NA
TGTGCCTTGAGCGGGGGGCTCCAAGAGACCCAGTACTTC
CALSGGLQETQYF
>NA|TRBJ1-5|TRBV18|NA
TGTGCCAGCTCACCAGGGGGCTTCGATCAGCCCCAGCATTTT
CASSPGGFDQPQHF
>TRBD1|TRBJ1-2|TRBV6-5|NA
TGTGCCAGCAGAAATACCGGGACAGCAAACTATGGCTACACCTTC
CASRNTGTANYGYTF
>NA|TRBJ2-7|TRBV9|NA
TGTGCCAGCAGCCCAGGTGTAGGGAGACCCTACGAGCAGTACTTC
CASSPGVGRPYEQYF
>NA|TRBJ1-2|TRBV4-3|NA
TGCGCCAGCAGCCAAGATCGTCAGGCTAACTATGGCTACACCTTC
CASSQDRQANYGYTF
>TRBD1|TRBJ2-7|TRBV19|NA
TGTGCCACTGGGGCCCTAGGACAGGGGAGTTACGAGCAGTACTTC
CATGALGQGSYEQYF
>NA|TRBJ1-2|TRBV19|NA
TGTGCCAGTAGGGATCTACCGGGGTTCTATGGCTACACCTTC
CASRDLPGFYGYTF